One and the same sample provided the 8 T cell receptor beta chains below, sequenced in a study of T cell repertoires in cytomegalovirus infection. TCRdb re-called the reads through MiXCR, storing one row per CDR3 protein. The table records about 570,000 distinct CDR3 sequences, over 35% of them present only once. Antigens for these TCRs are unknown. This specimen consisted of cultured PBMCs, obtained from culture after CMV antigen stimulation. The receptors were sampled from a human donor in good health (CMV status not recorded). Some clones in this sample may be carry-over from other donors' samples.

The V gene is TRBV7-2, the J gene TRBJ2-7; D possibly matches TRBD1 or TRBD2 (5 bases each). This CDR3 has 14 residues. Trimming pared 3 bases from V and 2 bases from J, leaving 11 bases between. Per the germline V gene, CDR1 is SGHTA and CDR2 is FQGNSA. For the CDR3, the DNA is TGTGCCAGCAGCTTCGGGACGGAAGCCTACGAGCAGTACTTC. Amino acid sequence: CASSFGTEAYEQYF.

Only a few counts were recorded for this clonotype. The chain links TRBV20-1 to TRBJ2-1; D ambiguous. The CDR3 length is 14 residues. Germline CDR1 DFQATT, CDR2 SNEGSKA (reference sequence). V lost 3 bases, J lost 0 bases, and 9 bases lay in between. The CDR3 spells CSASPSDSYNEQFF. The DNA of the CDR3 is TGCAGTGCTAGTCCCAGCGACTCCTACAATGAGCAGTTCTTC.

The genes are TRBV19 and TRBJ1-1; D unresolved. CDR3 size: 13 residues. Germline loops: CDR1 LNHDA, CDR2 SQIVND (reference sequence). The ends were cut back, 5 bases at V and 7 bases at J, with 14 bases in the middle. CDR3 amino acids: CASSQLGELEAFF. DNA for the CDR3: TGTGCCAGTAGTCAACTAGGTGAACTTGAAGCTTTCTTT.

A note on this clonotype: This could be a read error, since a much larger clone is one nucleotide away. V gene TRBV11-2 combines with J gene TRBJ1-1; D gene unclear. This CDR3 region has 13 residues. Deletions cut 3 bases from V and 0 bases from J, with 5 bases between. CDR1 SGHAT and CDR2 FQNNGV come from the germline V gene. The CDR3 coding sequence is TGTGCCAGCAGCTTTCCGGTGAACACTGAAGCTTTCTTT. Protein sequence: CASSFPVNTEAFF.

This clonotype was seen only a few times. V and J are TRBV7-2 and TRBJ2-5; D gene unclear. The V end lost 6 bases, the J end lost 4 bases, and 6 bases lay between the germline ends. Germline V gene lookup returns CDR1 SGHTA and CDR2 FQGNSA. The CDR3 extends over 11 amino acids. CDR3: CASRTGETQYF. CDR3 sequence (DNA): TGTGCCAGCAGAACGGGAGAGACCCAGTACTTC.

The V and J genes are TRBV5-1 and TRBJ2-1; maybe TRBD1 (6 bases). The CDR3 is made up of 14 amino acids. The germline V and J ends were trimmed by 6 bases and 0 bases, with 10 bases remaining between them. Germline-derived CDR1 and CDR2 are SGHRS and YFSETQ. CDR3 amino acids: CASNSQGSYNEQFF. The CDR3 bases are TGCGCCAGCAACTCACAGGGCTCCTACAATGAGCAGTTCTTC.

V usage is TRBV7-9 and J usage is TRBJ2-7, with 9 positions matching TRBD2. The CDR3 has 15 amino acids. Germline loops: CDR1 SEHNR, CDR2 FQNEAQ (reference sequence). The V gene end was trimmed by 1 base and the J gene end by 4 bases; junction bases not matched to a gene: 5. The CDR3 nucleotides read TGTGCCAGCAGCTTAGGAGCGGGAGGACTGTACGAGCAGTACTTC. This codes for CASSLGAGGLYEQYF.

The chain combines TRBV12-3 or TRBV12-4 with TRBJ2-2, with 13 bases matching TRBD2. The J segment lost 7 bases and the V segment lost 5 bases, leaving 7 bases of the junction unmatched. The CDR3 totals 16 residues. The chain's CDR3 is CASSRTSGSKGGELFF. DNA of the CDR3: TGTGCCAGCAGTCGGACTAGCGGGAGTAAAGGCGGGGAGCTGTTTTTT.